This passage covers 20 T cell receptor beta chains from one sample sequenced in a study of blood T cell repertoires in COVID-19. TCRdb's copy holds only in-frame clones and misses some; the assay was immunoSEQ multiplex PCR. Of 90,000 to 140,000 clones listed, roughly 80% are singletons. Sequencing was carried out using peripheral blood. The receptors here all came from a woman in her 70s with acute or convalescent COVID-19.

This clone was detected only once. The rearrangement uses TRBV28 and TRBJ2-1; tentatively, D is TRBD2 (6 bases). Germline CDR1 reads MDHEN; CDR2 reads SYDVKM. The CDR3 covers 14 residues. V was shortened by 4 bases and J by 6 bases, with 13 bases between the two germline ends. The CDR3 sequence: CASSSLAGLNEQFF. The CDR3 region has the DNA TGTGCCAGCAGTTCACTTGCGGGACTCAATGAGCAGTTCTTC.

This clone showed up just once. The CDR3 DNA is TGTGCCAGCAGCTTGGACGGAGCTGGAAACACCATATATTTT. Amino acid sequence: CASSLDGAGNTIYF. The rearrangement uses TRBV5-5 and TRBJ1-3; D uncertain. CDR3 length: 14 residues. Germline CDR1 is SGHKS and CDR2 is YYEKEE (reference sequence). V gave up 0 bases and J gave up 2 bases, with 6 bases separating them.

V and J are TRBV30 and TRBJ2-7; 7 bases map to TRBD2. Germline values: CDR1 GTSNPN, CDR2 SVGIG (reference sequence). V lost 2 bases, J lost 3 bases, and 7 bases stayed unmatched. The length of the CDR3 is 14 residues. CDR3 DNA sequence: TGTGCCTGGAGTTTGGGGGGGAATGTCTACGAGCAGTACTTC. Translation gives CAWSLGGNVYEQYF.

On this clone itself: The same CDR3 is also encoded by other DNA sequences in this sample. The V gene is TRBV19, the J gene TRBJ2-1, with 9 positions matching TRBD2. In germline, CDR1 is LNHDA, CDR2 SQIVND (reference sequence). V lost 2 bases and J lost 7; bases outside the gene matches: 0. The CDR3 contains 13 residues. As DNA, the CDR3 is TGTGCCAGTAGTATACTAGCGGGAAATGAGCAGTTCTTC. Translating it yields CASSILAGNEQFF.

The chain carries TRBV7-2 and TRBJ1-1, with 9 bases lining up with TRBD1. V shed 7 bases, J shed 1 base, and the junction held 7 bases outside the gene matches. The CDR3 is 15 amino acids. CDR1 and CDR2 from the germline V gene are SGHTA and FQGNSA. CDR3 DNA sequence: TGTGCCAGCAACACAGGGGGCGGCACGAACACTGAAGCTTTCTTT. Translating gives CASNTGGGTNTEAFF.

The rearrangement links TRBV24-1 to TRBJ2-1, with D unclear. Per the germline V gene, CDR1 is KGHDR and CDR2 is SFDVKD. The CDR3 has 16 residues. V lost 3 bases and J 0 bases, leaving 11 bases between the germline ends. The CDR3, as DNA: TGTGCCACCAGTGATGGGCTCGGCTACTCCTACAATGAGCAGTTCTTC. This translates into CATSDGLGYSYNEQFF.

The rearrangement links TRBV3-1 (or the pseudogene TRBV3-2) to TRBJ2-7; 12 bases map to TRBD2. Germline CDR1 and CDR2: LGHDT and YNNKEL (reference sequence). This CDR3 contains 15 residues. V lost 6 bases to trimming and J lost 2 bases; unmatched junction nucleotides: 5. The CDR3 is CASRQRLAGAYEQYF. The CDR3 DNA sequence: TGTGCCAGCAGACAAAGACTAGCGGGGGCCTACGAGCAGTACTTC.

The rearrangement joins TRBV9 to TRBJ2-5, with 7 nucleotides matching TRBD2. The V gene's germline CDR1 is SGDLS and CDR2 YYNGEE. V was pared by 0 bases and J by 1 base, with 3 bases of the junction left unmatched. The CDR3 runs to 15 residues. The CDR3 here is CASSVGGGTQETQYF. The CDR3 DNA is TGTGCCAGCAGCGTAGGCGGGGGTACCCAAGAGACCCAGTACTTC. Full variable domain (outside the CDR3, taken from reference TRBV9 and TRBJ2-5): DSGVTQTPKHLITATGQRVTLRCSPRSGDLSVYWYQQSLDQGLQFLIQYYNGEERAKGNILERFSAQQFPDLHSELNLSSLELGDSALYFCASSVGGGTQETQYFGPGTRLLVL.

The V and J genes are TRBV19 and TRBJ2-7, with 9 bases aligning to TRBD1. With V trimmed by 5 bases and J by 3 bases, 5 bases remained unmatched. Germline V gene sequence: CDR1 LNHDA, CDR2 SQIVND (reference sequence). The CDR3 sequence is 14 residues long. As DNA, the CDR3 is TGTGCCAGTAGTGTCCGGGACAGGGACTACGAGCAGTACTTC. Protein: CASSVRDRDYEQYF.

The chain links TRBV3-1 (or the pseudogene TRBV3-2) to TRBJ2-7; 11 bases fit TRBD2. The CDR3 has 19 residues. Germline V lookup: CDR1 LGHDT, CDR2 YNNKEL (reference sequence). J was trimmed by 6 bases and V by 0 bases; bases with no gene match: 16. The CDR3 loop is CASSQDRRELAGGPSEQYF. The CDR3, as DNA: TGTGCCAGCAGCCAAGATAGGCGTGAGCTAGCGGGGGGCCCTAGCGAGCAGTACTTC.

The V and J genes are TRBV19 and TRBJ1-4, with D uncertain. CDR1 is LNHDA, CDR2 SQIVND, per germline (reference sequence). The CDR3 is 15 residues long. Trimming pared 3 bases from V and 0 bases from J, leaving 8 bases between. The CDR3 region is CASSISSTTNEKLFF. As DNA, the CDR3 is TGTGCCAGTAGTATCTCTAGCACAACTAATGAAAAACTGTTTTTT.

This clone was detected only a few times. This sequence joins TRBV19 and TRBJ2-2, with 7 nucleotides matching TRBD1. V was pared by 7 bases and J by 1 base, with 6 bases of the junction left unmatched. This CDR3 is built from 15 residues. Germline-derived CDR1 and CDR2 are LNHDA and SQIVND (reference sequence). The CDR3 reads CASTRTGGNTGELFF. The CDR3 DNA sequence: TGTGCCAGTACGAGGACAGGTGGGAACACCGGGGAGCTGTTTTTT.

The chain links TRBV2 to TRBJ1-2; D possibly corresponds to TRBD1 (6 bases). Trimming removed 3 bases from V and 2 bases from J, with 13 bases in between. Germline-derived CDR1 and CDR2 are SNHLY and FYNNEI. There are 15 residues in the CDR3. The CDR3 is CASSDGGALNYGYTF. Written as DNA, the CDR3 is TGTGCCAGCAGTGATGGGGGCGCCCTCAACTATGGCTACACCTTC.

The CDR3 spells CASSVGGGGFTDTQYF. DNA for the CDR3: TGTGCCAGCAGCGTAGGGGGCGGGGGATTCACAGATACGCAGTATTTT. This chain uses TRBV9 with TRBJ2-3, with 7 bases lining up with TRBD2. J gave up 2 bases and V 0 bases, and 6 bases lay outside the gene matches. Germline values: CDR1 SGDLS, CDR2 YYNGEE. This CDR3 is 16 amino acids long. Looking up the rest from reference TRBV9 and TRBJ2-3 gives the full variable domain: DSGVTQTPKHLITATGQRVTLRCSPRSGDLSVYWYQQSLDQGLQFLIQYYNGEERAKGNILERFSAQQFPDLHSELNLSSLELGDSALYFCASSVGGGGFTDTQYFGPGTRLTVL.

The chain employs TRBV5-6 and TRBJ2-1; the match to TRBD2 covers 7 bases. V was clipped by 2 bases and J by 3 bases; unmatched bases: 8. Germline assignment: CDR1 SGHDT and CDR2 YYEEEE. There are 16 residues in the CDR3. The CDR3 DNA is TGTGCCAGCAGCTTAGGTTGGGCGGGAGTCTACAATGAGCAGTTCTTC. Protein: CASSLGWAGVYNEQFF.

The chain recombines TRBV7-2 with TRBJ1-2, with D perhaps matching TRBD1 (6 bases). The CDR3 sequence is 15 residues long. With 5 bases removed from V and 8 bases from J, the gap between germline ends came to 21 bases. The germline V gene encodes CDR1 SGHTA and CDR2 FQGNSA. CDR3 sequence: CASSPSPIVRGGYTF. For the CDR3, the DNA is TGTGCCAGCAGCCCATCCCCCATTGTAAGGGGGGGCTACACCTTC.

This chain uses TRBV7-6 with TRBJ2-1; a possible D gene is TRBD2 (5 bases). This CDR3 is built from 14 residues. Germline V CDR1 and CDR2: SGHVS, FNYEAQ. Trimming took 0 bases from V and 5 from J, leaving 8 bases between them. DNA for the CDR3: TGTGCCAGCAGCTTAGCGGGAGTAAACAATGAGCAGTTCTTC. Amino acid sequence: CASSLAGVNNEQFF.

For the CDR3, the DNA is TGTGCCAGCAGTGAGACAGGGGGCTTCTCCCCTGGCTACACCTTC. Translating gives CASSETGGFSPGYTF. The rearrangement uses TRBV6-4 and TRBJ1-2; TRBD1 matches 10 bases. Germline V lookup: CDR1 MRHNA, CDR2 SNTAGT. V was pared by 3 bases and J by 7 bases, with 8 bases of the junction left unmatched. The CDR3 is 15 amino acids.

The chain recombines TRBV10-3 with TRBJ2-7; possibly TRBD2 for D (6 bases). The germline V and J ends were trimmed by 2 bases and 2 bases, with 16 bases remaining between them. Germline-derived CDR1 and CDR2 are ENHRY and SYGVKD. This CDR3 region has 16 residues. The CDR3 bases are TGTGCCATCAGTGAGGCAAGGGTCGGGGGACCCTACGAGCAGTACTTC. This sequence encodes CAISEARVGGPYEQYF.

This clone was picked up a small number of times. The chain combines TRBV27 with TRBJ2-1, with a weak D call TRBD1 (6 bases). This CDR3 is built from 15 residues. Trimming shortened V by 5 bases and J by 0 bases, and 11 bases separated the two germline ends. Germline values: CDR1 MNHEY, CDR2 SMNVEV (reference sequence). CDR3 residues: CASSKTGSSYNEQFF. CDR3 nucleotide sequence: TGTGCCAGCAGTAAGACAGGAAGCTCCTACAATGAGCAGTTCTTC.